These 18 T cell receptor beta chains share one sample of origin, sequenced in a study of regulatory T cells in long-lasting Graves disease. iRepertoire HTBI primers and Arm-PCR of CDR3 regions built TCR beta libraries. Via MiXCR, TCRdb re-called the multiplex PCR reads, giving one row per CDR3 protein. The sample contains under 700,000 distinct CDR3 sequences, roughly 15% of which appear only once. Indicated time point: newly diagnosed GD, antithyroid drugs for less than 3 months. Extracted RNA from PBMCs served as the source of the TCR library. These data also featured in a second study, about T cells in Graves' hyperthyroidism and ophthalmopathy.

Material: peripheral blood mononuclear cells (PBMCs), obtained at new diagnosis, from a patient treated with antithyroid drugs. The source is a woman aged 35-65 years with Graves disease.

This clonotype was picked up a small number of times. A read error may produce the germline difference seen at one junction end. CDR3 amino acids: CASNQGGLNTEASF. CDR3 bases: TGTGCCAGCAACCAGGGGGGATTGAACACTGAAGCTTCCTTT. This chain joins TRBV2 and TRBJ1-1; 7 nucleotides match TRBD1. This CDR3 contains 14 residues. Germline CDR1 SNHLY, CDR2 FYNNEI.

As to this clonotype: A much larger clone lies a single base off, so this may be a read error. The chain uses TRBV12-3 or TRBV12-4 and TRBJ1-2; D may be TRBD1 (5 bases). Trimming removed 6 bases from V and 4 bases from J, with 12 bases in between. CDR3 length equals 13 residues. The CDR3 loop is CASRQGPGYGYTF. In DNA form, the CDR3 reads TGTGCCAGCAGGCAGGGCCCAGGCTATGGCTACACCTTC.

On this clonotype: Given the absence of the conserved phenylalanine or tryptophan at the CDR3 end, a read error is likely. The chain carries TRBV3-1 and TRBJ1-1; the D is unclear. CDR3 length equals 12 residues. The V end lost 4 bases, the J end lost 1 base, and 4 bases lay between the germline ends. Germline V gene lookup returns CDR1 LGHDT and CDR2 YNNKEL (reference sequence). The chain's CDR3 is CASSRPNTEAFL. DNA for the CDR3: TGTGCCAGCAGCCGCCCGAACACTGAAGCTTTCCTT.

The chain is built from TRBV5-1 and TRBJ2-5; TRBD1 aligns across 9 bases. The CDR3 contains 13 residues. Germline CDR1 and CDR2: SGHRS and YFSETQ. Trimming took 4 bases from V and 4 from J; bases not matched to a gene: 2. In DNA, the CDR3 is TGCGCCAGCAGCGGGGGACAGGGAGAGACCCAGTACTTC. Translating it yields CASSGGQGETQYF.

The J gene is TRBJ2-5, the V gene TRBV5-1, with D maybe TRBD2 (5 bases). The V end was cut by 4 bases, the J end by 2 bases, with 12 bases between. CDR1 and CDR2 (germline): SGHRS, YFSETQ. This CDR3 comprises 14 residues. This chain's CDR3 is CASSILDRQETQYF. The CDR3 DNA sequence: TGCGCCAGCAGCATACTAGATCGGCAAGAGACCCAGTACTTC.

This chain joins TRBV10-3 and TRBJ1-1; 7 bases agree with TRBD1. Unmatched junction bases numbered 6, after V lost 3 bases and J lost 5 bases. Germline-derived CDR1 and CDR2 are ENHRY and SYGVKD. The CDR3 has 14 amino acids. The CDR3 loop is CAISDATGITEAFF. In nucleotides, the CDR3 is TGTGCCATCAGTGACGCGACAGGGATTACTGAAGCTTTCTTT.

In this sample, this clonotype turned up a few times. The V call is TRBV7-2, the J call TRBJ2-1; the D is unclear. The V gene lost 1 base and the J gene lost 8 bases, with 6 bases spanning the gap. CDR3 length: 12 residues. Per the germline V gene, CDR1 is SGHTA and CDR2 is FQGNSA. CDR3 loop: CASSLVPHEQFF. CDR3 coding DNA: TGTGCCAGCAGCTTAGTCCCCCATGAGCAGTTCTTC.

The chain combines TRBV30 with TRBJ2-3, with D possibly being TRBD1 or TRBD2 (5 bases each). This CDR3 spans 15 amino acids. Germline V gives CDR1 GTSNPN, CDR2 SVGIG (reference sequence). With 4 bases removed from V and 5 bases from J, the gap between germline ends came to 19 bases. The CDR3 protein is CAWTRGLTGLDTQYF. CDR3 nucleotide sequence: TGTGCCTGGACCCGGGGCCTCACAGGTTTAGATACGCAGTATTTT.

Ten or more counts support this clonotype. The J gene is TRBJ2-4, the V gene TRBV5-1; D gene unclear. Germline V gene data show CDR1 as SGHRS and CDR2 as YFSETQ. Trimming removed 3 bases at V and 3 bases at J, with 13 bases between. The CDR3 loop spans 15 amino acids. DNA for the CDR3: TGCGCCAGCAGCTACCCCCGGCAGGACAAAAACATTCAGTACTTC. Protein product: CASSYPRQDKNIQYF. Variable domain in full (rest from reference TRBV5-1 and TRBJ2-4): KAGVTQTPRYLIKTRGQQVTLSCSPISGHRSVSWYQQTPGQGLQFLFEYFSETQRNKGNFPGRFSGRQFSNSRSEMNVSTLELGDSALYLCASSYPRQDKNIQYFGAGTRLSVL.

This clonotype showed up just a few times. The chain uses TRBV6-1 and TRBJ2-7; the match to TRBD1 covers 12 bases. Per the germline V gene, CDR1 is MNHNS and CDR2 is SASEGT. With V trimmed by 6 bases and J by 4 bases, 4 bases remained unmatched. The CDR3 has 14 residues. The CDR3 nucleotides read TGTGCCAGCAGAGGGACAGGGGGCTGGTACGAGCAGTACTTC. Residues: CASRGTGGWYEQYF.

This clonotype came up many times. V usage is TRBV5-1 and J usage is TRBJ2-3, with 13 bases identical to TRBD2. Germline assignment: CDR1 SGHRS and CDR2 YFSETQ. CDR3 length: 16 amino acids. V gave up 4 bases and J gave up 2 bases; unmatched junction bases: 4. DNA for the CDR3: TGCGCCAGCAGCCGACTAGCGGGGGGATTCACAGATACGCAGTATTTT. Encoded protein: CASSRLAGGFTDTQYF.

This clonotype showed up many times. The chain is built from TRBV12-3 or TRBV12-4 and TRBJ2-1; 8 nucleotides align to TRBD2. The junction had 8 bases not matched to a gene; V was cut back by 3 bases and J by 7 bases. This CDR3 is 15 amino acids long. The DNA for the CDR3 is TGTGCCAGCAGTTTTCAGAGCGGGGGTGGAAATGAGCAGTTCTTC. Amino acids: CASSFQSGGGNEQFF.

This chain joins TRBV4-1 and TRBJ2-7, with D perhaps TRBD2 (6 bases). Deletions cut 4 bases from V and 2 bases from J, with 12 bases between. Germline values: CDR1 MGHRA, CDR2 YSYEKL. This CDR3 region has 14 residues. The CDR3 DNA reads TGCGCCAGCAGCCCGGAGGGGAAACCCTACGAGCAGTACTTC. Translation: CASSPEGKPYEQYF.

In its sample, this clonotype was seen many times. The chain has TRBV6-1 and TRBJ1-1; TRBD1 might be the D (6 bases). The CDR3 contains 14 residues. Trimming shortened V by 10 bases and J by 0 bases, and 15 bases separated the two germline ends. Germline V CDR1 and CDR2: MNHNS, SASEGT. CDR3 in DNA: TGTGCCACCTTACAGGGAGGGATGAACACTGAAGCTTTCTTT. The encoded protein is CATLQGGMNTEAFF.

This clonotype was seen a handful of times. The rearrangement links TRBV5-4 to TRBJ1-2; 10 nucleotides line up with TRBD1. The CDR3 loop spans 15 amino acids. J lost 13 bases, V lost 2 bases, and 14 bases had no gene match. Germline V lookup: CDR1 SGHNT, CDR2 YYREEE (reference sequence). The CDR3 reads CASSFRDRGPSGGTF. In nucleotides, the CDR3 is TGTGCCAGCAGCTTCCGGGACAGGGGTCCGTCGGGGGGCACCTTC. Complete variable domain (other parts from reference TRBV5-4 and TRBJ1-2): ETGVTQSPTHLIKTRGQQVTLRCSSQSGHNTVSWYQQALGQGPQFIFQYYREEENGRGNFPPRFSGLQFPNYSSELNVNALELDDSALYLCASSFRDRGPSGGTFGSGTRLTVV.

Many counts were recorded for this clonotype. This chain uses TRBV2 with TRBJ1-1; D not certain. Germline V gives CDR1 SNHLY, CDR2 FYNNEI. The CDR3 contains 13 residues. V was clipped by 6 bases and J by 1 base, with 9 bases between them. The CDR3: CASREETNTEAFF. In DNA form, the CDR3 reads TGTGCCAGCAGGGAGGAGACGAACACTGAAGCTTTCTTT.

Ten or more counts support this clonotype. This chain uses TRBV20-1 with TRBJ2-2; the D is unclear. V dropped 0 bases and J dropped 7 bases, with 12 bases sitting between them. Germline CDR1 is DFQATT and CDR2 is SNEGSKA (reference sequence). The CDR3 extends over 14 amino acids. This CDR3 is CSARDARRGGELFF. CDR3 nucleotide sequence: TGCAGTGCTAGAGATGCTAGAAGAGGCGGGGAGCTGTTTTTT.

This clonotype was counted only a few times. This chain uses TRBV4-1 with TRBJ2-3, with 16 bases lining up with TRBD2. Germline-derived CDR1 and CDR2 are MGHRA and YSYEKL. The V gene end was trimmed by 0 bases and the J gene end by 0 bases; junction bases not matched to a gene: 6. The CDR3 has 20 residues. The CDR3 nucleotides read TGCGCCAGCAGCCAAGACCCGGGACTAGCGGGGGGGGTAAGCACAGATACGCAGTATTTT. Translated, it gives CASSQDPGLAGGVSTDTQYF.